This TCR beta chain is drawn from a study of cytomegalovirus exposure and HLA in healthy donors. At the level of the study: Roughly 80 million unique TCRs from HLA-typed donors made up an early data release.

PCR employed 60 Vbeta and 13 Jbeta primers. Sequenced by immunoSEQ multiplex PCR; TCRdb stores in-frame clones only, minus some. The table has over 60,000 clones, about 70% seen once. Sequencing was performed on PBMCs. This TCR was sampled from a man aged 18-30 years in good health and CMV-seronegative.

As DNA, the CDR3 is TGTGCCAGCAGTGAAGCCGGCGGGCGGGGCACTGAAGCTTTCTTT. Amino acid sequence: CASSEAGGRGTEAFF. This chain connects TRBV6-1 to TRBJ1-1; unclear D gene. The V gene lost 0 bases and the J gene lost 4 bases, with 12 bases spanning the gap. This CDR3 comprises 15 residues. Germline assignment: CDR1 MNHNS and CDR2 SASEGT.